These 6 T cell receptor beta chains came from one sample sequenced in a study of molecular identifiers for immune sequencing clone quantification. TCRdb analysed the PCR reads with MiXCR anew, one entry per CDR3 protein. This sample has some 97,000 distinct CDR3 sequences, with roughly 38% found just once. Sequencing input: naive CD8+ T cells from blood, with Jurkat cell RNA spiked in. Specified subset: FACS-sorted CD8+CD4-CCR7+CD45RA+ naive T cells. All receptors derive from a human donor in good health. Some libraries in this study had Jurkat cell RNA spiked in.

The V and J genes are TRBV6-2 or TRBV6-3 and TRBJ1-5; no firm D call. The CDR3 has 13 residues. V gave up 6 bases and J gave up 5 bases, with 11 bases separating them. Germline V gene sequence: CDR1 MNHEY, CDR2 SVGEGT. The CDR3 region is CASSLLSDQPQHF. The CDR3 DNA sequence: TGTGCCAGCAGCCTATTAAGCGATCAGCCCCAGCATTTT.

Turning to this clonotype: This likely comes from a read error, as the CDR3 has no conserved phenylalanine or tryptophan at its end. The chain has TRBV6-5 and TRBJ2-5; a weak D match, TRBD1 (5 bases). CDR1 and CDR2 from the germline V gene are MNHEY and SVGAGI. Trimming pared 0 bases from V and 0 bases from J, leaving 14 bases between. The CDR3 contains 17 residues. Here the CDR3 reads CASSYSRYRQYQETQYL. The DNA of the CDR3 is TGTGCCAGCAGTTACTCGAGGTACAGACAGTACCAAGAGACCCAGTACTTG.

The rearrangement uses TRBV28 and TRBJ1-1, with D possibly being TRBD1 (5 bases). Germline V gives CDR1 MDHEN, CDR2 SYDVKM. The CDR3 runs 14 residues. The V gene lost 0 bases and the J gene lost 6 bases, with 11 bases spanning the gap. The CDR3 protein is CASSLWAGVAEAFF. CDR3 DNA: TGTGCCAGCAGTTTATGGGCGGGGGTGGCTGAAGCTTTCTTT.

About this clonotype itself: Possible read error: a much larger clone is one base away. The rearrangement links TRBV4-3 to TRBJ1-5; D gene ambiguous. V lost 3 bases to trimming and J lost 0 bases, with 9 bases between them. The V gene's germline CDR1 is LGHNA and CDR2 YSLEER. The CDR3 runs 15 residues. In DNA form, the CDR3 reads TGCGCCAGCAGCCATGATCGGTCTAGCAATCAGCCCCAGCATTTT. Translation gives CASSHDRSSNQPQHF.

In this sample, this clonotype turned up a few times. The chain combines TRBV28 with TRBJ2-3; no clear D. Trimming removed 3 bases from V and 2 bases from J, with 6 bases in between. Germline V gene sequence: CDR1 MDHEN, CDR2 SYDVKM. The CDR3 spans 13 residues. The DNA of the CDR3 is TGTGCCAGCAGTTTCCGTCCCACAGATACGCAGTATTTT. Translation: CASSFRPTDTQYF.

V gene TRBV2 combines with J gene TRBJ1-2, with 7 bases matching TRBD1. Germline V lookup: CDR1 SNHLY, CDR2 FYNNEI. The CDR3 covers 12 residues. With V trimmed by 6 bases and J by 5 bases, 3 bases remained unmatched. The CDR3 coding sequence is TGTGCCAGCAGCGGGACAGAATATGGCTACACCTTC. Translated: CASSGTEYGYTF.